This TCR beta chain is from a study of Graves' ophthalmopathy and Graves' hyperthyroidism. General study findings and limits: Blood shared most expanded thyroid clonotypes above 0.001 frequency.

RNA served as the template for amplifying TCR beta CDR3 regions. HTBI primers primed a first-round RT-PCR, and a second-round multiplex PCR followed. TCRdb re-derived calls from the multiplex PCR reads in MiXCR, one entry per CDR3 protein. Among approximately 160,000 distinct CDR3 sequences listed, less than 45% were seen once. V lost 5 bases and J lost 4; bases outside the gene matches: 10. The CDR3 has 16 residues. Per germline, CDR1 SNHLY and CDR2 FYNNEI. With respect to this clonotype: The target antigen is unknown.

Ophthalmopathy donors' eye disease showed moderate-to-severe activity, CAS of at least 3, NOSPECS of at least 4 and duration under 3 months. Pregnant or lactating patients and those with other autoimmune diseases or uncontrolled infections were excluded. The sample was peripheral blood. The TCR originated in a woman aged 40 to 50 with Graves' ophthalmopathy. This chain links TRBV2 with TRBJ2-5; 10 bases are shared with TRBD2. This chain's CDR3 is CASSLTSGKGSETQYF. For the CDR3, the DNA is TGTGCCAGCAGTCTTACTAGCGGGAAGGGTTCAGAGACCCAGTACTTC.